This T cell receptor beta chain was captured in a study of patients and donors after allogeneic stem cell transplantation. TCRdb processed the RT-PCR reads anew with MiXCR; each CDR3 protein has one entry. The profile shows 70,000 or so distinct CDR3 sequences, about 25% of them singletons. Per the germline V gene, CDR1 is KGHSH and CDR2 is LQKENI. V dropped 3 bases and J dropped 5 bases, with 2 bases sitting between them. The CDR3 runs 11 residues. The rearrangement joins TRBV18 to TRBJ2-1; no clear D gene. This clonotype originated in a human donor who was either an allogeneic HSCT recipient or a stem cell or donor lymphocyte infusion donor (not recorded which). It is not recorded whose cells these are; they may come from a transplant donor. Material for sequencing was blood, either unsorted or a sorted T cell fraction (not recorded which). CDR3: CASSPNNEQFF. The CDR3 region has the DNA TGTGCCAGCTCACCGAACAATGAGCAGTTCTTC.